This T cell receptor beta chain emerged from a study of blood T cells in healthy people across ages. This clonotype was found a few times. The authors ran a second PCR of roughly 6 to 12 cycles using a sample-barcoded 5' primer and a J-beta primer mix. MiXCR, run by TCRdb on the 5' RACE reads, gives a single entry per CDR3 protein. The data contain over a million distinct CDR3 sequences, 20% to 25% of them singletons. Total RNA was extracted at no less than 5 micrograms per sample. Germline-derived CDR1 and CDR2 are SQVTM and ANQGSEA. The CDR3 is 13 amino acids. Trimming took 7 bases from V and 4 from J, leaving 15 bases between them. These data also formed part of another study, on T cells of mothers and their children. That paper states: Among related mother-child pairs, overlap was slightly higher than in unrelated pairs, though not significantly.

The sequence derives from a girl aged 2 to 9 in good health. V is TRBV29-1 and J is TRBJ2-3; D gene ambiguous. Sequenced sample: blood. Here the CDR3 reads CSAADLRADTQYF. The CDR3, as DNA: TGCAGCGCCGCGGACCTTCGGGCAGATACGCAGTATTTT.